This entry lists 30 T cell receptor beta chains sequenced from one sample in a study of blood T cell repertoires in COVID-19. Method: immunoSEQ multiplex PCR; TCRdb's copy keeps in-frame clones and lacks some. The sample contains around 70,000 clones, around nine tenths of which appear only once. Sequencing input: peripheral blood. The receptors originated from a human donor in a cohort sampled during active COVID-19.

The V and J genes are TRBV7-3 and TRBJ2-2, with a tentative D call TRBD1 (6 bases). The CDR3 covers 14 residues. Deletions cut 5 bases from V and 8 bases from J, with 15 bases between. Germline lookup yields CDR1 SGHTA and CDR2 FQGTGA. CDR3 protein: CASSPGTHRGELFF. In DNA, the CDR3 is TGTGCCAGCAGCCCCGGGACACATCGGGGGGAGCTGTTTTTT.

The rearrangement uses TRBV27 and TRBJ1-2, with a tentative D call TRBD1 (5 bases). The germline gives CDR1 MNHEY, CDR2 SMNVEV (reference sequence). The length of the CDR3 is 13 residues. V gave up 8 bases and J gave up 2 bases, with 12 bases separating them. In DNA form, the CDR3 reads TGTGCCAGCTCCGAGACAGAGAACTATGGCTACACCTTC. Amino acids: CASSETENYGYTF.

The chain uses TRBV7-9 and TRBJ1-4; perhaps TRBD1 as D (6 bases). Germline assignment: CDR1 SEHNR and CDR2 FQNEAQ (reference sequence). Trimming stripped 3 bases from V and 0 bases from J, with 8 bases between. There are 15 residues in the CDR3. The DNA for the CDR3 is TGTGCCAGCAGCTTGACAGGTACAACTAATGAAAAACTGTTTTTT. This codes for CASSLTGTTNEKLFF. Supplemented by reference TRBV7-9 and TRBJ1-4, the full variable domain reads DTGVSQNPRHKITKRGQNVTFRCDPISEHNRLYWYRQTLGQGPEFLTYFQNEAQLEKSRLLSDRFSAERPKGSFSTLEIQRTEQGDSAMYLCASSLTGTTNEKLFFGSGTQLSVL.

CDR3 region: CASSPGAGMNTEAFF. DNA for the CDR3: TGTGCCAGCTCACCAGGGGCAGGGATGAACACTGAAGCTTTCTTT. The gene calls are TRBV18 and TRBJ1-1; D possibly corresponds to TRBD1 (5 bases). The germline V gene has CDR1 KGHSH and CDR2 LQKENI. Trimming pared 2 bases from V and 0 bases from J, leaving 10 bases between. The CDR3 loop spans 15 amino acids.

There are a few counts of this clone. The rearrangement links TRBV4-3 to TRBJ1-1; TRBD1 is a possible D gene (5 bases). Germline loops: CDR1 LGHNA, CDR2 YSLEER. CDR3 length: 17 amino acids. The V end lost 2 bases, the J end lost 1 base, and 17 bases lay between the germline ends. The chain's CDR3 is CASSQRRVGDPNTEAFF. The CDR3 bases are TGCGCCAGCAGCCAACGGAGGGTGGGGGACCCGAACACTGAAGCTTTCTTT.

The chain links TRBV5-6 to TRBJ2-5; 7 bases agree with TRBD1. This CDR3 is built from 13 residues. The germline gives CDR1 SGHDT, CDR2 YYEEEE. J was trimmed by 1 base and V by 5 bases; bases with no gene match: 2. DNA for the CDR3: TGTGCCAGCAGTGACAGGGTCCAAGAGACCCAGTACTTC. It translates to CASSDRVQETQYF.

The chain recombines TRBV5-4 with TRBJ2-1; TRBD2 agrees at 10 bases. Germline V lookup: CDR1 SGHNT, CDR2 YYREEE (reference sequence). The trim removed 4 bases at V and 3 bases at J, leaving 4 bases unmatched. CDR3 size: 15 residues. This CDR3 reads CASSQAGGLYNEQFF. DNA of the CDR3: TGTGCCAGCAGCCAAGCGGGGGGGCTCTACAATGAGCAGTTCTTC. The full variable domain, in which reference TRBV5-4 and TRBJ2-1 provide the parts outside the CDR3, is ETGVTQSPTHLIKTRGQQVTLRCSSQSGHNTVSWYQQALGQGPQFIFQYYREEENGRGNFPPRFSGLQFPNYSSELNVNALELDDSALYLCASSQAGGLYNEQFFGPGTRLTVL.

The chain couples TRBV7-2 to TRBJ2-1; 15 nucleotides line up with TRBD2. CDR3 size: 16 residues. J lost 10 bases, V lost 3 bases, and 7 bases had no gene match. Germline CDR1 SGHTA, CDR2 FQGNSA. As DNA, the CDR3 is TGTGCCAGCAGCTTCCCGGGACTAGCGGGGGGACGCGAGCAGTTCTTC. Its protein is CASSFPGLAGGREQFF.

The V and J genes are TRBV18 and TRBJ2-2; D may be TRBD1 (5 bases). With 0 bases removed from V and 4 bases from J, the gap between germline ends came to 18 bases. Germline values: CDR1 KGHSH, CDR2 LQKENI. This CDR3 contains 18 residues. The CDR3 sequence is CASSPPDKASRGTGELFF. Written as DNA, the CDR3 is TGTGCCAGCTCACCACCAGATAAGGCTTCAAGGGGCACCGGGGAGCTGTTTTTT.

This rearrangement joins TRBV19 to TRBJ2-3; possibly TRBD1 for D (5 bases). The V gene lost 8 bases and the J gene lost 2 bases, with 11 bases spanning the gap. CDR1 and CDR2 (germline): LNHDA, SQIVND (reference sequence). The CDR3 is made up of 13 amino acids. DNA of the CDR3: TGTGCCAGTCAGGACACTGACACAGATACGCAGTATTTT. It is translated as CASQDTDTDTQYF.

The CDR3 DNA sequence: TGTGCCAGCAGCTTAGGACAGACAAGCTCCTATAATTCACCCCTCCACTTT. Its translation: CASSLGQTSSYNSPLHF. The chain recombines TRBV7-2 with TRBJ1-6; tentative D call: TRBD1 (5 bases). The CDR3 is 17 residues long. The germline V gene has CDR1 SGHTA and CDR2 FQGNSA. V was shortened by 1 base and J by 0 bases, with 10 bases between the two germline ends. Supplemented by reference TRBV7-2 and TRBJ1-6, the full variable domain reads GAGVSQSPSNKVTEKGKDVELRCDPISGHTALYWYRQSLGQGLEFLIYFQGNSAPDKSGLPSDRFSAERTGGSVSTLTIQRTQQEDSAVYLCASSLGQTSSYNSPLHFGNGTRLTVT.

The chain combines TRBV6-1 with TRBJ1-2; 9 bases agree with TRBD1. V lost 0 bases, J lost 7 bases, and 6 bases stayed unmatched. Germline values: CDR1 MNHNS, CDR2 SASEGT. This CDR3 region has 15 residues. CDR3 nucleotides: TGTGCCAGCAGTGAAGCCGGGACAGGGCGGCGTGGCTACACCTTC. It codes for CASSEAGTGRRGYTF.

This rearrangement joins TRBV4-3 to TRBJ2-1, with D possibly being TRBD1 (6 bases). V lost 2 bases and J 4 bases, leaving 12 bases between the germline ends. The CDR3 covers 15 residues. Germline V lookup: CDR1 LGHNA, CDR2 YSLEER. CDR3 sequence reads: CASSQITGTYNEQFF. Written as DNA, the CDR3 is TGCGCCAGCAGCCAAATAACAGGGACATACAATGAGCAGTTCTTC.

J is TRBJ2-1 and V is TRBV9; D call uncertain. The CDR3 consists of 16 residues. V was cut by 0 bases and J by 0 bases, with 10 bases left in between. Germline assignment: CDR1 SGDLS and CDR2 YYNGEE. CDR3 protein: CASSVAPETSYNEQFF. Here the CDR3 DNA reads TGTGCCAGCAGCGTAGCTCCGGAGACCTCCTACAATGAGCAGTTCTTC.

The chain employs TRBV27 and TRBJ1-2, with D possibly matching TRBD1 (6 bases). In germline, CDR1 is MNHEY, CDR2 SMNVEV (reference sequence). The CDR3 covers 14 residues. V shed 6 bases and J shed 8 bases, with 19 bases lying between them. CDR3 DNA: TGTGCCAGCAGCTTGAGGGGGTGGGGGTTGGGCTACACCTTC. Amino acids: CASSLRGWGLGYTF.

The chain links TRBV6-2 or TRBV6-3 to TRBJ2-1; D is undetermined. The germline CDR1 and CDR2 sequences are MNHEY and SVGEGT. The CDR3 runs 14 residues. V was trimmed by 2 bases and J by 0 bases, leaving 5 bases between them. The CDR3 loop reads CASSYPFSYNEQFF. CDR3 nucleotides: TGTGCCAGCAGTTACCCGTTCTCCTACAATGAGCAGTTCTTC.

This chain connects TRBV18 to TRBJ2-1, with 9 bases identical to TRBD1. V trimming: 3 bases; J trimming: 2 bases; junction bases outside the gene matches: 5. Per germline, CDR1 KGHSH and CDR2 LQKENI. The CDR3 is 16 residues long. The chain's CDR3 is CASSPPGTGTYNEQFF. The CDR3 coding sequence is TGTGCCAGCTCACCGCCCGGGACAGGGACCTACAATGAGCAGTTCTTC.

This sequence joins TRBV19 and TRBJ2-2, with D possibly being TRBD1 (5 bases). The germline gives CDR1 LNHDA, CDR2 SQIVND (reference sequence). Trimming stripped 8 bases from V and 1 base from J, with 8 bases between. This CDR3 is 13 amino acids long. The CDR3 DNA follows: TGTGCCAGTCAGGGCAAGAACACCGGGGAGCTGTTTTTT. It yields the protein CASQGKNTGELFF.

V is TRBV5-1 and J is TRBJ2-7; D might be TRBD1 (5 bases). The CDR3 is 12 amino acids. Germline CDR1 is SGHRS and CDR2 is YFSETQ. Between the trimmed V and J ends, which lost 3 bases and 6 bases, there was a span of 10 bases. CDR3 bases: TGCGCCAGCAGCTCAGACAGATCCGAGCAGTACTTC. The encoded protein is CASSSDRSEQYF.

V usage is TRBV7-2 and J usage is TRBJ2-3, with a possible D match to TRBD2 (6 bases). V shed 4 bases and J shed 1 base, with 15 bases lying between them. This CDR3 is built from 16 residues. Germline V CDR1 and CDR2: SGHTA, FQGNSA. CDR3 nucleotide sequence: TGTGCCAGCAGCTCAAGGCGGGGCCGACGCACAGATACGCAGTATTTT. Its protein is CASSSRRGRRTDTQYF.

In this sample, this clone turned up once. The V call is TRBV4-3, the J call TRBJ2-1, with 8 bases aligning to TRBD2. This CDR3 is 16 amino acids long. The junction had 11 bases not matched to a gene; V was cut back by 1 base and J by 9 bases. Germline CDR1 reads LGHNA; CDR2 reads YSLEER. The CDR3 here is CASSQVSGGAFPEQFF. The CDR3 nucleotides are TGCGCCAGCAGCCAAGTCTCGGGGGGGGCCTTCCCTGAGCAGTTCTTC.

The chain links TRBV21-1 to TRBJ1-5; TRBD1 is the table's D call and was not checked against the DNA. TRBV21-1 is shown as a pseudogene. This CDR3 spans 15 amino acids. The CDR3 bases are TGTGCCAGCACCAGGACAGCCGCAAGCAATCAGCCCCAGCATTTT. Amino acids: CASTRTAASNQPQHF.

The chain links TRBV5-1 to TRBJ2-7; 7 nucleotides match TRBD1. V dropped 0 bases and J dropped 2; count of bases not matched to a gene: 11. The CDR3 extends over 17 amino acids. From germline, CDR1 is SGHRS and CDR2 YFSETQ. Here the CDR3 DNA reads TGCGCCAGCAGCTTGGGGAGAAAGACAGGGAATACCTACGAGCAGTACTTC. Translation gives CASSLGRKTGNTYEQYF.

This chain uses TRBV19 with TRBJ1-1; 11 bases match TRBD1. The ends lost 4 bases at V and 5 bases at J; junction bases unmatched: 6. This CDR3 comprises 15 residues. Germline CDR1 reads LNHDA; CDR2 reads SQIVND (reference sequence). Written as DNA, the CDR3 is TGTGCCAGTAGTACTGGGGACAGGGGGGGAACTGAAGCTTTCTTT. Translation: CASSTGDRGGTEAFF.

This clone was counted between two and nine times. The V call is TRBV19, the J call TRBJ1-1; 8 bases match TRBD1. This CDR3 has 15 amino acids. Germline CDR1 LNHDA, CDR2 SQIVND (reference sequence). With V trimmed by 0 bases and J by 4 bases, 4 bases remained unmatched. The CDR3 here is CASSIEDRAGTEAFF. The DNA of the CDR3 is TGTGCCAGTAGTATAGAGGACAGGGCGGGCACTGAAGCTTTCTTT.

The rearrangement links TRBV19 to TRBJ1-4; tentatively, D is TRBD1 (5 bases). CDR1 and CDR2 (germline): LNHDA, SQIVND (reference sequence). The length of the CDR3 is 17 residues. V lost 4 bases and J lost 6, with 21 bases in between. As DNA, the CDR3 is TGTGCCAGTAGTACCCAGCTTAGACAGCCACATTATGAAAAACTGTTTTTT. It translates to CASSTQLRQPHYEKLFF.

The V call is TRBV7-2, the J call TRBJ1-5, with D perhaps matching TRBD1 (5 bases). The germline V gene has CDR1 SGHTA and CDR2 FQGNSA. This CDR3 has 16 residues. V lost 0 bases and J lost 2, with 11 bases in between. CDR3 DNA: TGTGCCAGCAGCTTAGCGGGGCAGGGCGGCAATCAGCCCCAGCATTTT. It is translated as CASSLAGQGGNQPQHF.

The chain uses TRBV3-1 (or the pseudogene TRBV3-2) and TRBJ2-2; TRBD1 might be the D (6 bases). From germline, CDR1 is LGHDT and CDR2 YNNKEL (reference sequence). Trimming took 3 bases from V and 0 from J, leaving 14 bases between them. This CDR3 has 17 amino acids. The CDR3 is CASSHPRTASNTGELFF. CDR3 DNA sequence: TGTGCCAGCAGCCATCCCCGGACAGCATCGAACACCGGGGAGCTGTTTTTT.

This chain uses TRBV9 with TRBJ1-2; 7 nucleotides agree with TRBD1. V lost 3 bases to trimming and J lost 5 bases; unmatched junction nucleotides: 10. Germline lookup yields CDR1 SGDLS and CDR2 YYNGEE. The CDR3 extends over 15 amino acids. The CDR3 bases are TGTGCCAGCAGCGAGGGACAGCGAGTTCATTATGGCTACACCTTC. Its translation: CASSEGQRVHYGYTF.

The chain employs TRBV9 and TRBJ1-2, with D uncertain. Trimming took off 1 base at V and 3 bases at J, with 13 bases between the two ends. CDR3 size: 15 residues. Germline V gives CDR1 SGDLS, CDR2 YYNGEE. The CDR3 DNA sequence: TGTGCCAGCAGCGTAAGAGGATCGGCTGACTATGGCTACACCTTC. Translation: CASSVRGSADYGYTF.